This T cell receptor beta chain was recovered during a study of T cells in women clearing cervical HPV infection (dated by TCRdb to the late 2010s). Study-level background: The cases were about 27 women with histologically confirmed HPV16-related CIN3 or worse, and 2 of these cases were invasive cancers. This exploratory proof-of-principle case-control study, nested within the Guanacaste HPV Natural History Study in Costa Rica, compared TCR repertoires among women with different cervical HPV16 outcomes. Blood from cases was collected at the visit at which the lesion was first identified, whereas blood from controls was collected once infection was no longer detected. In the parent cohort, approximately 9,400 women aged 18 or older were enrolled in Guanacaste, Costa Rica, during about 1992 to 1994 and were followed for more than 6 years. Cases had a median age of almost 35 years compared with 38 to 40 for controls, and baseline characteristics showed no significant differences between the groups. HLA typing was available for only a few women, so HLA type could not be excluded as a confounder. Among cases, blood sampling came a median of roughly 150 days after lesion detection, with an interquartile range of roughly 85 to 230 days. Cases and controls were matched on year of sample collection and on age within five years. The 20 to 25 controls were women who cleared a single incident HPV16 infection within 12 months without developing precancer or cancer. Five blinded duplicates per group were added as quality controls, so that approximately 60 samples were obtained: some 50 participants and 10 replicates. Broad study findings and their caveats: TRBV6-7 relative abundance was lower in cases than in controls (0.11% versus 0.16%; Bonferroni P = 0.0008). CIN3+ cases had significantly higher TCR repertoire richness than controls across sequencing depths, but evenness did not differ between the groups. By combining richness with V gene abundances, random forest classifiers separated cases from controls with an estimated AUC of less than 0.85. The cross-sectional design could not show whether the associations came before the infection or were a result of it, and neither effector/memory subsets nor HPV-specific T cells were isolated. Because the number of T cells in each sample was unknown, differences in richness could reflect differing T-cell content rather than repertoire biology.

The immunoSEQ assay used multiplex PCR to amplify TCR beta CDR3 regions from an average of around 1,200 ng of genomic DNA per sample. To correct primer bias, the assay used a complete synthetic TCR repertoire to set an amplification baseline. The amplicons were sequenced using the Illumina platform. In the authors' own workflow: Sequence errors were corrected by clustering with frequency ratios and a modified nearest-neighbor algorithm, and the sequences were then analyzed in the immunoSEQ Analyzer using IMGT gene definitions. TCR richness and evenness were averaged over 20 rarefaction repeats at each rarefaction depth, excluding samples with fewer sequences than the depth. V, D and J gene relative abundances were compared between groups with Wilcoxon rank sum tests, applying FDR correction. For the blinded duplicates, the intraclass correlation was roughly 96% for TCR richness and averaged 76.4% across about 66 gene segments. In its TCRdb copy, this immuneACCESS table keeps in-frame sequences only and misses some clones. Where compared with another copy, unresolved V genes explain less than half of these, and the others have no known cause. The DNA was the basis for D and trimming; V, J and clone size are from that table. This sample's table lists 25,000 to 30,000 clones. The ten largest clones represent 11% of the sample.

With respect to this clone: Which antigen it targets is not known. Read sequence stops 3 residues before the CDR3 end, and the germline J gene provides the missing end.

Every participant had a single incident cervical HPV16 infection, and women with prevalent HPV16 infections were excluded. Cervical HPV DNA was detected with MY09/MY11 PCR, and genotyping was done by dot-blot hybridization. Fifteen mL of heparinized blood were centrifuged, and the buffy coat was aliquoted, frozen at -30°C, then stored at -80°C. Genomic DNA was extracted from buffy coat specimens using QIAGEN kits. The cysteine opens and the phenylalanine closes a CDR3 of 17 amino acids. Part of the CDR3 DNA is given, 42 bases translated from base 1. From a lookup of the germline V gene, CDR1 and CDR2 are MDHEN and SYDVKM. Ends trimmed: V by 0 bases, J by 3 bases; bases unmatched to a gene: 8.

What was sequenced was blood buffy coat. Recombination linked TRBV28 to TRBJ2-1, with 7 junctional bases fitting TRBD2. The origin of this receptor is a woman aged 18 to 69 with a cervical HPV16 infection that either progressed to CIN3+ or cleared (not recorded which). CDR3 DNA (partial): TGTGCCAGCAGTTTATGGGACCTAGCGGCTAGCTACAATGAG. Its product reads: CASSLWDLAASYNE. The whole CDR3 is CASSLWDLAASYNEQFF. The variable domain in full, with residues beyond the CDR3 obtained from the reference TRBV28 and TRBJ2-1 genes, is DVKVTQSSRYLVKRTGEKVFLECVQDMDHENMFWYRQDPGLGLRLIYFSYDVKMKEKGDIPEGYSVSREKKERFSLILESASTNQTSMYLCASSLWDLAASYNEQFFGPGTRLTVL.